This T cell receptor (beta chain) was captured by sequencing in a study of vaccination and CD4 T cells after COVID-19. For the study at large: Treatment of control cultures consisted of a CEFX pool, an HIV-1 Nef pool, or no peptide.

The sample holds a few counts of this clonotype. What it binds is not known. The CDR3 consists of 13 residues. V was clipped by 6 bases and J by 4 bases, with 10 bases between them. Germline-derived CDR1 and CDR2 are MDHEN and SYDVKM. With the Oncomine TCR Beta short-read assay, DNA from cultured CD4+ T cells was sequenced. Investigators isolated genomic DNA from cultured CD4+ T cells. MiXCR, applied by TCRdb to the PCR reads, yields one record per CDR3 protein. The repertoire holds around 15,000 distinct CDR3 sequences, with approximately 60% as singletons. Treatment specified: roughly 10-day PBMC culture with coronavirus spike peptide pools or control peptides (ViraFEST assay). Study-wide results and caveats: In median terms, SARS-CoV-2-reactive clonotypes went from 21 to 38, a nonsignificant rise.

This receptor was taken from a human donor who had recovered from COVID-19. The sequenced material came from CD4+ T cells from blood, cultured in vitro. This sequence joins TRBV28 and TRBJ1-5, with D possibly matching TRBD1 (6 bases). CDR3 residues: CASRIQGNQPQHF. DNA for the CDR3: TGTGCCAGCAGAATTCAGGGGAATCAGCCCCAGCATTTT.